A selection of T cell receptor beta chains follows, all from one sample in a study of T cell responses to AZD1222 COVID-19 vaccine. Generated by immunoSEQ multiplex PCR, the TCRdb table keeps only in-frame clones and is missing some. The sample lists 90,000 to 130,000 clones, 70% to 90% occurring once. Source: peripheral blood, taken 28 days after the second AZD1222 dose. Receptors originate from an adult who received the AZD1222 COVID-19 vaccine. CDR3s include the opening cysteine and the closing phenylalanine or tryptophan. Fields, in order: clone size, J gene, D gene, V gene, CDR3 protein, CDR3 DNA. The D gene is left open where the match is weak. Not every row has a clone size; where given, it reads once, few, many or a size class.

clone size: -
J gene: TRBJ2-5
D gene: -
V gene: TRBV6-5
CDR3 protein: CASSSVAAWYF
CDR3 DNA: TGTGCCAGCAGTTCGGTCGCGGCCTGGTACTTC

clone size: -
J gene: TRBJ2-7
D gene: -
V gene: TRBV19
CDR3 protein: CASSPGVGFSEQYF
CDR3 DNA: TGTGCCAGTAGTCCGGGGGTAGGCTTTAGCGAGCAGTACTTC

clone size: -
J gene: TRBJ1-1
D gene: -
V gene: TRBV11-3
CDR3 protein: CASSLSSLNTEAFF
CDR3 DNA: TGTGCCAGCAGCTTATCCAGTCTGAACACTGAAGCTTTCTTT

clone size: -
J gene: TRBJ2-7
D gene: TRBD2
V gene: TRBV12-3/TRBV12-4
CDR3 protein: CASSGGAYEQYF
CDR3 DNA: TGTGCCAGCTCGGGGGGGGCCTACGAGCAGTACTTC

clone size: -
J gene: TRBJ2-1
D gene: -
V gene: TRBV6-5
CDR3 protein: CASSQGGAGNNEQFF
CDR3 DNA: TGTGCCAGCAGCCAAGGGGGCGCGGGAAACAATGAGCAGTTCTTC

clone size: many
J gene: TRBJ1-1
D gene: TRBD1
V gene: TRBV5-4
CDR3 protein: CASSIRTGGQWSTEAFF
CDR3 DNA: TGTGCCAGCAGCATCCGGACAGGGGGCCAGTGGAGCACTGAAGCTTTCTTT

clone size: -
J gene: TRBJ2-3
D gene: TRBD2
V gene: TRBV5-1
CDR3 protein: CASSLMSGTTDTQYF
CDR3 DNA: TGCGCCAGCAGCTTGATGAGCGGGACCACAGATACGCAGTATTTT

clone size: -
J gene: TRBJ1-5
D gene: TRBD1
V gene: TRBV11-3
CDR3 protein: CASSSQGNQPQHF
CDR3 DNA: TGTGCCAGCAGCTCACAGGGGAATCAGCCCCAGCATTTT

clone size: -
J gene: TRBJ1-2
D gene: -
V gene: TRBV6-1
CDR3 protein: CASSETLQGANYGYTF
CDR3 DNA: TGTGCCAGCAGTGAAACTTTACAGGGAGCTAACTATGGCTACACCTTC

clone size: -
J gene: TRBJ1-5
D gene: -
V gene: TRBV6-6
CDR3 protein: CASSYLRSNQPQHF
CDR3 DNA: TGTGCCAGCAGTTACTTAAGGAGCAATCAGCCCCAGCATTTT

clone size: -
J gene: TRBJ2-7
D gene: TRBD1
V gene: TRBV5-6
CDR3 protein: CASSGGQYEQYF
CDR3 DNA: TGTGCCAGCAGCGGGGGACAGTACGAGCAGTACTTC

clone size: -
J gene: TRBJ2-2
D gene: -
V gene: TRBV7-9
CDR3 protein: CASSTRTLETGELFF
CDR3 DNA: TGTGCCAGCAGCACAAGGACTCTAGAGACCGGGGAGCTGTTTTTT

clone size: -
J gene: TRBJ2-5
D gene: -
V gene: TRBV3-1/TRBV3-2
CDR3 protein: CASSQDQDPEETQYF
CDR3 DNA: TGTGCCAGCAGCCAAGATCAGGATCCGGAAGAGACCCAGTACTTC